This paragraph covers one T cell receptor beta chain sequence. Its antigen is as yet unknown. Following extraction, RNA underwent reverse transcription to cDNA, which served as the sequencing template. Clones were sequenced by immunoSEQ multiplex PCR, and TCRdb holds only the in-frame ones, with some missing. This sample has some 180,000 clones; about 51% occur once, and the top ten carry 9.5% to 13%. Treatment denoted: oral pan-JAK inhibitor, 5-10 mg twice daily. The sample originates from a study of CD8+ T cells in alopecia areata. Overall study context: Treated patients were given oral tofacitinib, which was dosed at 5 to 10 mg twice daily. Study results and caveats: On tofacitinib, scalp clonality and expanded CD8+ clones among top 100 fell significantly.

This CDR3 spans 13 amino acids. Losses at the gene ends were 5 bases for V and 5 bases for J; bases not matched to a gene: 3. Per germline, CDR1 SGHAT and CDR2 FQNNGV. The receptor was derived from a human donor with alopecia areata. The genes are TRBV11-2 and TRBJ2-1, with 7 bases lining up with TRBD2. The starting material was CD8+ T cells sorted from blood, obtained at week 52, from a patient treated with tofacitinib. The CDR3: CASSTGLDNEQFF. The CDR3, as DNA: TGTGCCAGCAGCACAGGACTAGACAATGAGCAGTTCTTC. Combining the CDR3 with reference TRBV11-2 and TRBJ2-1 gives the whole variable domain EAGVAQSPRYKIIEKRQSVAFWCNPISGHATLYWYQQILGQGPKLLIQFQNNGVVDDSQLPKDRFSAERLKGVDSTLKIQPAKLEDSAVYLCASSTGLDNEQFFGPGTRLTVL.